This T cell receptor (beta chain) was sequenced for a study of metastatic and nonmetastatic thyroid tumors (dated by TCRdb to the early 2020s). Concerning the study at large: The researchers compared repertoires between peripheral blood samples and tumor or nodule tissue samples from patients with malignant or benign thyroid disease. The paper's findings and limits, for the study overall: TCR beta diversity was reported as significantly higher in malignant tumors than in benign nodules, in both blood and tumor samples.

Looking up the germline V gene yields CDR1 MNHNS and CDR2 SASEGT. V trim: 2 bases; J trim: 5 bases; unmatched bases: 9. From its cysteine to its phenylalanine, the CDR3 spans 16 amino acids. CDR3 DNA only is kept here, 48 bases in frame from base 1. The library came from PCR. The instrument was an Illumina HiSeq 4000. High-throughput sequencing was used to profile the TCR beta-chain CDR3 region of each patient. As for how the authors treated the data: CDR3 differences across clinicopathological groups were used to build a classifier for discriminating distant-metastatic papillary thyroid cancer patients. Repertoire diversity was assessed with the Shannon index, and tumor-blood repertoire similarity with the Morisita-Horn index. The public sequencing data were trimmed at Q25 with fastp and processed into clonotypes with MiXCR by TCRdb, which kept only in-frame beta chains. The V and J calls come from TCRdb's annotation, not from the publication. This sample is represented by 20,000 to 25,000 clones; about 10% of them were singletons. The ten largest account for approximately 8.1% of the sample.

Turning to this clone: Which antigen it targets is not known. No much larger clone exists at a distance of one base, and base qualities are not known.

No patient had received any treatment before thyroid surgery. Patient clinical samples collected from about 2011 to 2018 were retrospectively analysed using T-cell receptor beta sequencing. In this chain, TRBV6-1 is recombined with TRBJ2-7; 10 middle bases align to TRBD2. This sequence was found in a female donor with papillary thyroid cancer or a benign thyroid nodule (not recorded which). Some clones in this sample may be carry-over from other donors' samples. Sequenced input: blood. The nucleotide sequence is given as TGTGCCAGCAGTGAACTAAGACCTAGCGGGAGCCACGAGCAGTACTTC. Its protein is CASSELRPSGSHEQYF.